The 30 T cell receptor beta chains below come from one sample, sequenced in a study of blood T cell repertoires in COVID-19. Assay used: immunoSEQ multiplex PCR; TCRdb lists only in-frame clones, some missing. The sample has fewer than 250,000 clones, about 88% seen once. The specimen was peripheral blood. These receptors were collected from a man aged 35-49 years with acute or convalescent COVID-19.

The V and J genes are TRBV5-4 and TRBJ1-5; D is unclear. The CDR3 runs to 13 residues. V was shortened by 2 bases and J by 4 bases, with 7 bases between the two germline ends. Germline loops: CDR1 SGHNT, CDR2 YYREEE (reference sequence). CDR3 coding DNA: TGTGCCAGCAGCTTTGGCACGAATCAGCCCCAGCATTTT. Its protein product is CASSFGTNQPQHF.

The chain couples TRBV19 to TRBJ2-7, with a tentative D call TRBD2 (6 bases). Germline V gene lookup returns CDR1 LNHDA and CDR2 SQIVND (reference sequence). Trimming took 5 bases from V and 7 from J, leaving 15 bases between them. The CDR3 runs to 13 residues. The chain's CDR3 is CASSPDWGREQYF. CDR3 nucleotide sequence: TGTGCCAGTAGTCCGGACTGGGGGAGGGAGCAGTACTTC.

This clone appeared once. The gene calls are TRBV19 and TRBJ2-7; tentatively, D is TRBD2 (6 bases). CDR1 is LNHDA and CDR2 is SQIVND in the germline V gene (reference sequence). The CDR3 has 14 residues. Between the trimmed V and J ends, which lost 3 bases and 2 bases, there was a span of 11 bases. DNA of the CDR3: TGTGCCAGTAGTATCGGCGGGGCCCCCTACGAGCAGTACTTC. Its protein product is CASSIGGAPYEQYF. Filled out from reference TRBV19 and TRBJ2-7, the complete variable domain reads DGGITQSPKYLFRKEGQNVTLSCEQNLNHDAMYWYRQDPGQGLRLIYYSQIVNDFQKGDIAEGYSVSREKKESFPLTVTSAQKNPTAFYLCASSIGGAPYEQYFGPGTRLTVT.

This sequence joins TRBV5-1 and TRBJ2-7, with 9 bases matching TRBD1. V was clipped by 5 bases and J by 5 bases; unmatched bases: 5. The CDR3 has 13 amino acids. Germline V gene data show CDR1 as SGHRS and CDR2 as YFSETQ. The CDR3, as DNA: TGCGCCAGCAGTCACGGACAGGGGCACGAGCAGTACTTC. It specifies CASSHGQGHEQYF.

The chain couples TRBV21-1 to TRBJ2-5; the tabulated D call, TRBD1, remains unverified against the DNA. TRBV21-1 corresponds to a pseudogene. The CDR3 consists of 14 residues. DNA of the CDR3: TGTGCCAGCAGCAAAAGACAGGGTATGAAGACCCAGTACTTC. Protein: CASSKRQGMKTQYF.

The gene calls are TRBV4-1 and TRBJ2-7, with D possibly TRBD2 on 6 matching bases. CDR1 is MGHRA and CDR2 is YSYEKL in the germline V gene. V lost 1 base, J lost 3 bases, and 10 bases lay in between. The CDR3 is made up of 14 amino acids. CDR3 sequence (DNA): TGCGCCAGCAGCCAAGGGGGAGGAGGCTACGAGCAGTACTTC. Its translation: CASSQGGGGYEQYF.

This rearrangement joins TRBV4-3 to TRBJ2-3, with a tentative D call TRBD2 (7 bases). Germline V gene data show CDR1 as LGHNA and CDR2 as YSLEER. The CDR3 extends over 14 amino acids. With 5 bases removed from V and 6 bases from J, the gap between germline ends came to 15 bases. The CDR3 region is CASSYRAGEDTQYF. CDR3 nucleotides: TGCGCCAGCAGCTACAGGGCGGGGGAGGATACGCAGTATTTT.

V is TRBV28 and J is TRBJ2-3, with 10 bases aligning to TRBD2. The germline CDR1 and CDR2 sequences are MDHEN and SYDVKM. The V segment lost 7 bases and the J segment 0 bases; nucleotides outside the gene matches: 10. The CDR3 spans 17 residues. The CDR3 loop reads CASISFRAGGSTDTQYF. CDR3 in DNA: TGTGCCAGCATAAGTTTCCGAGCGGGAGGGAGCACAGATACGCAGTATTTT.

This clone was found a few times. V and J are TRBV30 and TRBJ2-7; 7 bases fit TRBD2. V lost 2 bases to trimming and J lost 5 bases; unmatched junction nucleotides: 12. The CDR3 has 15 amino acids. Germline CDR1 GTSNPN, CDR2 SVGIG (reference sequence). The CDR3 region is CAWSPLGGIGDEQYF. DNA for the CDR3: TGTGCCTGGAGTCCTTTGGGGGGGATTGGCGACGAGCAGTACTTC.

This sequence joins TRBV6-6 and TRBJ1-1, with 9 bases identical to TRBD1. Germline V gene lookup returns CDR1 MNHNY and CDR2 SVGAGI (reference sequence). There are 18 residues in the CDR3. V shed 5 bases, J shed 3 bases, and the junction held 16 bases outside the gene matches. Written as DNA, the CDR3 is TGTGCCAGCAGTCAGCCCCTCCGGACAGGGGTGGATTACACTGAAGCTTTCTTT. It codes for CASSQPLRTGVDYTEAFF.

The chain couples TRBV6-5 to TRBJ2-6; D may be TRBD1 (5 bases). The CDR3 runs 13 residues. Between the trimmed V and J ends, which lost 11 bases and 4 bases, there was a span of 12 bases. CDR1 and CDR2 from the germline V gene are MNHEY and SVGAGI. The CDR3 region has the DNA TGTGCCCATGGGGCCTCCGGGGCCAACGTCCTGACTTTC. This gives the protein CAHGASGANVLTF.

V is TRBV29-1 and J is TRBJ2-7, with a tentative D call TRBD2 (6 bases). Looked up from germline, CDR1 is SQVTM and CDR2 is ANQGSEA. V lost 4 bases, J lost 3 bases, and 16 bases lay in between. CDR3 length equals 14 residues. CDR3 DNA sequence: TGCAGCGTTGGGAGGGCTAGCGCATTCTACGAGCAGTACTTC. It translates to CSVGRASAFYEQYF.

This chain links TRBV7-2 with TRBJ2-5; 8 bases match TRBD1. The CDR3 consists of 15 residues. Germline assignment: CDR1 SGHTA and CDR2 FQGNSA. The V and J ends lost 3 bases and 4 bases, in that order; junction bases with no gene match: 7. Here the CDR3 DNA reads TGTGCCAGCAGCTTTCGACAGGGGATTCCAGAGACCCAGTACTTC. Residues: CASSFRQGIPETQYF.

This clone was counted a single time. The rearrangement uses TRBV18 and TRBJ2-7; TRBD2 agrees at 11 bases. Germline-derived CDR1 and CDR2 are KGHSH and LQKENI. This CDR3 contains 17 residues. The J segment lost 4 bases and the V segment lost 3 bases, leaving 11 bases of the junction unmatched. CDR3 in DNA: TGTGCCAGCTCACCCCAGGACCCTAGCGGGAGGTTTTACGAGCAGTACTTC. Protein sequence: CASSPQDPSGRFYEQYF.

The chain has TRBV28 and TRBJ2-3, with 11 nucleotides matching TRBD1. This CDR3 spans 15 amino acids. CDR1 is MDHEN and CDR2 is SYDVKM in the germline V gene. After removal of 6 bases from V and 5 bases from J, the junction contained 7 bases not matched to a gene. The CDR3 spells CASSLGQGARDTQYF. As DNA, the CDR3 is TGTGCCAGCAGCCTAGGACAGGGGGCTAGAGATACGCAGTATTTT.

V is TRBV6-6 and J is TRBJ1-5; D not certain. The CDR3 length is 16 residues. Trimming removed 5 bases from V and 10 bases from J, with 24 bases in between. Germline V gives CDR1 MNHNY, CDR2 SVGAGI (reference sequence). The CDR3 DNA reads TGTGCCAGCAGTAACCCTCCGGGAGGGAGGGCTGGACCCCAGCATTTT. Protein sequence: CASSNPPGGRAGPQHF.

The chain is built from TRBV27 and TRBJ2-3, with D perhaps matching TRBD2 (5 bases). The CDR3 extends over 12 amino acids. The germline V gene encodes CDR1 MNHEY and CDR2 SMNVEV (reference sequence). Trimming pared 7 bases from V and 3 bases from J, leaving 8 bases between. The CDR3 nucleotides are TGTGCCAGCAAGGGAGCGACAGATACGCAGTATTTT. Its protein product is CASKGATDTQYF.

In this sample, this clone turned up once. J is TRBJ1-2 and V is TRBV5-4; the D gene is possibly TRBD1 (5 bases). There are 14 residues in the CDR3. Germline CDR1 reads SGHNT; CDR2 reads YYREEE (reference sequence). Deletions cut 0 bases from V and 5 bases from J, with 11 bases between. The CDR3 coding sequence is TGTGCCAGCAGCTTGGCAGGGCCAACGTATGGCTACACCTTC. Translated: CASSLAGPTYGYTF.

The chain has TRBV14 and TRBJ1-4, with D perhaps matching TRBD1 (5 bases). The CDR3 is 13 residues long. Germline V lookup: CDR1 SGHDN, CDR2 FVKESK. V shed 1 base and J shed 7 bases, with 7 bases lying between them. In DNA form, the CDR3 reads TGTGCCAGCAGCCAAGGGACACTTGAAAAACTGTTTTTT. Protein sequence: CASSQGTLEKLFF.

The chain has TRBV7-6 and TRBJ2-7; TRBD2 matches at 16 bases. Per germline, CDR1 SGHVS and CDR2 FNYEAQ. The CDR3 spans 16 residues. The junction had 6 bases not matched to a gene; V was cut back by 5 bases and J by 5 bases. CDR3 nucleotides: TGTGCCAGCAGCCCGGGACTAGCGGGGGGGCAGGACGAGCAGTACTTC. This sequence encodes CASSPGLAGGQDEQYF.

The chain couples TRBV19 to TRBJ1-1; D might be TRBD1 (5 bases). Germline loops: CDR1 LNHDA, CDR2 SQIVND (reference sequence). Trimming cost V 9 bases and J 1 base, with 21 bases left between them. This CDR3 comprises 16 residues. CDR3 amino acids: CASRYFGSRGNTEAFF. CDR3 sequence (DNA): TGTGCCAGCCGATACTTCGGGTCAAGGGGGAACACTGAAGCTTTCTTT.

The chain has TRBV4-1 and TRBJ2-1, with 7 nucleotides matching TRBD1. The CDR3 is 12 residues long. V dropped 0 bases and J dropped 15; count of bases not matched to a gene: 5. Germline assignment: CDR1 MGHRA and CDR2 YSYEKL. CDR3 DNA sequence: TGCGCCAGCAGCCAAGATGGACAGGTTTGGTTCTTC. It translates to CASSQDGQVWFF.

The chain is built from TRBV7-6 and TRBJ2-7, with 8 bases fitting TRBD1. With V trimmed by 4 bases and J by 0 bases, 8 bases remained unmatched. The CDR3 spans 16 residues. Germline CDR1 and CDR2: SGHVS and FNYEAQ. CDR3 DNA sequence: TGTGCCAGCAGCTCCCGGACAGGGCCCGACTCCTACGAGCAGTACTTC. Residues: CASSSRTGPDSYEQYF.

In DNA form, the CDR3 reads TGTGCCAGCAGCTCCTCGGCAGGGATAGCCGGGGAGCTGTTTTTT. Amino acids: CASSSSAGIAGELFF. V usage is TRBV7-9 and J usage is TRBJ2-2, with D tentatively TRBD1 (5 bases). This CDR3 is built from 15 residues. Trimming shortened V by 4 bases and J by 6 bases, and 15 bases separated the two germline ends. CDR1 and CDR2 from the germline V gene are SEHNR and FQNEAQ (reference sequence).

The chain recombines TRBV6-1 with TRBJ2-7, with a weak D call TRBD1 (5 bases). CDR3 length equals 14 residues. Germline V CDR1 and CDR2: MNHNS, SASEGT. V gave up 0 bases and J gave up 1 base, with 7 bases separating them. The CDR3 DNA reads TGTGCCAGCAGTGAAGCGGGGCCGTCCTACGAGCAGTACTTC. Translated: CASSEAGPSYEQYF.

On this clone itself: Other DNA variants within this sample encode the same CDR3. CDR3 region: CASSYLDEQYF. The DNA for the CDR3 is TGTGCCAGCAGTTACCTAGATGAGCAGTACTTC. This chain uses TRBV6-5 with TRBJ2-7; D is ambiguous. CDR3 length equals 11 residues. Germline CDR1 and CDR2: MNHEY and SVGAGI. V was shortened by 2 bases and J by 7 bases, with 6 bases between the two germline ends.

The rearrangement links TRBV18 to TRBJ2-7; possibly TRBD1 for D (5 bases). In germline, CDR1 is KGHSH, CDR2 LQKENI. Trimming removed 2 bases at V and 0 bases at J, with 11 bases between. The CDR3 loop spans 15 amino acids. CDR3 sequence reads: CASSPGAENSYEQYF. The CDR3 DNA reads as TGTGCCAGCTCACCAGGGGCGGAGAACTCCTACGAGCAGTACTTC.

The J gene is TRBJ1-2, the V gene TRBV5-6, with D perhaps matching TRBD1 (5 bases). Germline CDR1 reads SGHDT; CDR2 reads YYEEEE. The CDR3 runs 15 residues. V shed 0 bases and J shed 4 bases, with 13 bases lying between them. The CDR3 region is CASSLAQGPGYGYTF. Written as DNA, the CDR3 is TGTGCCAGCAGCTTGGCCCAGGGTCCCGGCTATGGCTACACCTTC.

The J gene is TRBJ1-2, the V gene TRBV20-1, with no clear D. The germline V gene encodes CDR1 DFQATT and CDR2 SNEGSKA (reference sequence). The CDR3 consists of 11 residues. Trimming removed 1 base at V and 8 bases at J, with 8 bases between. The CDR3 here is CSARGPRGYTF. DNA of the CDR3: TGCAGTGCTAGAGGGCCCAGAGGCTACACCTTC.

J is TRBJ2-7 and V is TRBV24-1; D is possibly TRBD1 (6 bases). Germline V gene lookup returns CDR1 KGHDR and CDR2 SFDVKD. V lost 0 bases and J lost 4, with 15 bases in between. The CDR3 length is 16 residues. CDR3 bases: TGTGCCACCAGTGATTTGCACAGGGTAAGTTTATACGAGCAGTACTTC. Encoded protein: CATSDLHRVSLYEQYF.